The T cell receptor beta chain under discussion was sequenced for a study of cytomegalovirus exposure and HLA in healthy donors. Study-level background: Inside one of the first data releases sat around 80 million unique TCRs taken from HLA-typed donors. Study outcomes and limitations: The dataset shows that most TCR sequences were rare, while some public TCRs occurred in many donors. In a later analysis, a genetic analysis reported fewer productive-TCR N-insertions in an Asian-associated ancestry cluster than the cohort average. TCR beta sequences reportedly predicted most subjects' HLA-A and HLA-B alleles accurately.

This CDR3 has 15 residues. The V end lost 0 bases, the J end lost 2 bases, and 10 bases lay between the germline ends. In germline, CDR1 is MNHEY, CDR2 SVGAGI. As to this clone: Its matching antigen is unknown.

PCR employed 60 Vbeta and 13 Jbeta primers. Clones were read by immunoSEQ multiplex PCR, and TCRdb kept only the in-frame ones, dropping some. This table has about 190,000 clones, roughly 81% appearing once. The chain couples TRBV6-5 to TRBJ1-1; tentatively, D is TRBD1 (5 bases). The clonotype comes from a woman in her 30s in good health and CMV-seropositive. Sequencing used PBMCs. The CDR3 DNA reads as TGTGCCAGCAGTTACTCGAGGCAGGGTAACACTGAAGCTTTCTTT. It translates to CASSYSRQGNTEAFF.